This is a list of T cell receptor beta chains from one sample in a study. TCRdb reprocessed the 5' RACE reads with MiXCR, giving one entry per CDR3 protein. The table lists tens of thousands of distinct CDR3 sequences, more than 25% of them singletons. Material for sequencing was naive CD4+ T cells sorted from blood. These receptors originate from a female donor with breast cancer. CDR3s include the opening cysteine and the closing phenylalanine or tryptophan. The D gene is left open where the match is weak. Expanded clones are given a class, and other clones once, few, many or no size at all.

j_call: TRBJ1-1; clone_size: few; v_call: TRBV12-3/TRBV12-4; d_call: NA; cdr3_aa: CASRRTEEAFF; cdr3_nt: TGTGCCAGCAGGCGGACAGAAGAAGCTTTCTTT
j_call: TRBJ2-1; clone_size: few; v_call: TRBV7-2; d_call: TRBD2; cdr3_aa: CASELAGGLNEQFF; cdr3_nt: TGTGCCAGCGAACTAGCGGGGGGGCTTAATGAGCAGTTCTTC
j_call: TRBJ1-1; clone_size: NA; v_call: TRBV7-2; d_call: NA; cdr3_aa: CASSFTGYPEAFF; cdr3_nt: TGTGCCAGCAGCTTTACAGGGTACCCTGAAGCTTTCTTT
j_call: TRBJ2-3; clone_size: NA; v_call: TRBV20-1; d_call: TRBD1; cdr3_aa: CSAIGQGGWDTQYF; cdr3_nt: TGCAGTGCTATTGGACAGGGTGGGTGGGATACGCAGTATTTT
j_call: TRBJ1-1; clone_size: many; v_call: TRBV6-5; d_call: NA; cdr3_aa: CASGVLDTEAFF; cdr3_nt: TGTGCCAGCGGGGTTCTAGACACTGAAGCTTTCTTT
j_call: TRBJ1-5; clone_size: few; v_call: TRBV7-2; d_call: TRBD1; cdr3_aa: CASSPRQGAGQPQHF; cdr3_nt: TGTGCCAGCAGCCCTAGACAGGGGGCCGGACAGCCCCAGCATTTT
j_call: TRBJ2-3; clone_size: few; v_call: TRBV2; d_call: NA; cdr3_aa: CASSSGTDTQYF; cdr3_nt: TGTGCCAGCAGTTCGGGCACAGATACGCAGTATTTT
j_call: TRBJ1-5; clone_size: medium-sized; v_call: TRBV5-5; d_call: TRBD1; cdr3_aa: CASSSQGNNQPQHF; cdr3_nt: TGTGCCAGCAGCTCACAGGGGAACAATCAGCCCCAGCATTTT
j_call: TRBJ2-5; clone_size: NA; v_call: TRBV5-1; d_call: TRBD1; cdr3_aa: CASSLVSGGRETQYF; cdr3_nt: TGCGCCAGCAGCTTGGTGTCAGGGGGCAGAGAGACCCAGTACTTC
j_call: TRBJ1-1; clone_size: NA; v_call: TRBV5-1; d_call: NA; cdr3_aa: CASGSQANTEAFF; cdr3_nt: TGCGCCAGCGGATCACAGGCGAACACTGAAGCTTTCTTT
j_call: TRBJ2-3; clone_size: medium-sized; v_call: TRBV5-1; d_call: NA; cdr3_aa: CASSVDGRTSTDTQYF; cdr3_nt: TGCGCCAGCAGCGTCGATGGGAGGACTAGCACAGATACGCAGTATTTT
j_call: TRBJ2-1; clone_size: NA; v_call: TRBV12-3/TRBV12-4; d_call: NA; cdr3_aa: CASSYTGRHNEQFF; cdr3_nt: TGTGCCAGCAGTTATACGGGTCGCCACAATGAGCAGTTCTTC
j_call: TRBJ2-2; clone_size: NA; v_call: TRBV4-1; d_call: TRBD1; cdr3_aa: CASSRSGGNTGELFF; cdr3_nt: TGCGCCAGCAGCCGGTCAGGGGGTAACACCGGGGAGCTGTTTTTT
j_call: TRBJ1-6; clone_size: many; v_call: TRBV30; d_call: TRBD1; cdr3_aa: CARQGQSYNSPLHF; cdr3_nt: TGTGCCCGACAGGGTCAGTCCTATAATTCACCCCTCCACTTT
j_call: TRBJ2-2; clone_size: NA; v_call: TRBV7-2; d_call: TRBD1; cdr3_aa: CASSHYGQGAITGELFF; cdr3_nt: TGTGCCAGCAGCCACTACGGACAGGGGGCGATCACCGGGGAGCTGTTTTTT